This is a list of T cell receptor beta chains from one sample in a study of cytomegalovirus exposure and HLA in healthy donors. The protocol was immunoSEQ multiplex PCR, while the TCRdb copy is restricted to in-frame clones and leaves out a portion. The data contain 150,000 to 200,000 clones, less than 80% of them seen just once; the ten biggest clones take up 0.65% to 0.75%. The sample taken for sequencing was PBMCs. These receptors all come from a woman aged 35 to 49 in good health and CMV-seronegative. Each CDR3 is given without its conserved first and last residue.

v_gene: TRBV5-1
CDR3aa: ASSPGTSGYGEQF

v_gene: TRBV30
CDR3aa: AWSSGRYEQF

v_gene: TRBV7-8
CDR3aa: ASSSGQGGPTDTQY

v_gene: TRBV28
CDR3aa: ASAPDQGAREQY

v_gene: TRBV5-1
CDR3aa: ASRAAPYEQY

v_gene: TRBV4-1
CDR3aa: ASSQDHIPTTSGGFYNEQF

v_gene: TRBV13
CDR3aa: ASSLPHLGGVASEQY

v_gene: TRBV19
CDR3aa: ASRLRQGGNYGYT

v_gene: TRBV29-1
CDR3aa: SVLGQGADTQY

v_gene: TRBV5-1
CDR3aa: ASSLERGTATPEAF

v_gene: TRBV9
CDR3aa: ASSVEGGPQETQY

v_gene: TRBV2
CDR3aa: ASSEDRTYGYT

v_gene: TRBV19
CDR3aa: ASSVQGAQSNTEAF

v_gene: TRBV5-4
CDR3aa: ASSSTGRTEAF

v_gene: TRBV7-2
CDR3aa: ASSRGQGAWETQY

v_gene: TRBV7-9
CDR3aa: ASSSQATTDTQY

v_gene: TRBV2
CDR3aa: ASSEALAGTGELF

v_gene: TRBV4-1
CDR3aa: ASSQSAVVSAYEQY